The T cell receptor beta chain described here comes from a study of blood T cell repertoires in COVID-19. The assay was immunoSEQ multiplex PCR, and TCRdb's table has in-frame clones only and misses some. The sample yields about 130,000 clones, around 83% seen once. The CDR3 consists of 15 residues. Germline CDR1 SNHLY, CDR2 FYNNEI. The V and J ends lost 6 bases and 6 bases respectively, with 15 bases between them. For recovered donors of Cohort 3, there were two negative PCRs, clearance, or symptom resolution. The sequenced sample consisted of PBMCs or T cells enriched from blood (not recorded which). The chain is built from TRBV2 and TRBJ1-6; possibly TRBD1 for D (6 bases). The TCR comes from a man in his thirties or forties who had recovered from COVID-19. As DNA, the CDR3 is TGTGCCAGCAGAGCCTCGGGACAAACTAATTCACCCCTCCACTTT. This codes for CASRASGQTNSPLHF. The whole variable domain, remainder taken from reference TRBV2 and TRBJ1-6, is EPEVTQTPSHQVTQMGQEVILRCVPISNHLYFYWYRQILGQKVEFLVSFYNNEISEKSEIFDDQFSVERPDGSNFTLKIRSTKLEDSAMYFCASRASGQTNSPLHFGNGTRLTVT.